These T cell receptor beta chains were read from a single sample in a study of CD8 T cells in Susac syndrome. From the immunoSEQ multiplex PCR reads, TCRdb called clonotypes with MiXCR, one entry per CDR3 protein. The repertoire holds about 210,000 distinct CDR3 sequences, 95% seen once, with 0.095% in the top ten. The sequenced sample consisted of CD4+ T cells from PBMCs. All receptors come from a human donor with multiple sclerosis. Both conserved end residues are part of each CDR3. D genes are given only for firm matches. Where a row states a size, it is once, few, many or the class of an expanded clone; other rows omit it.

V gene: TRBV27
D gene: NA
clone size: once
J gene: TRBJ2-2
CDR3 DNA: TGTGCCAGCAGTTTGCGTAGACCGCCGCCACTAGCCACCGGGGAGCTGTTTTTT
CDR3 protein: CASSLRRPPPLATGELFF

V gene: TRBV27
D gene: NA
clone size: NA
J gene: TRBJ2-7
CDR3 DNA: TGTGCCAGCAGGGAAGGGGTCGGGTACGAGCAGTACTTC
CDR3 protein: CASREGVGYEQYF

V gene: TRBV20-1
D gene: NA
clone size: NA
J gene: TRBJ2-7
CDR3 DNA: TGCAGTGCTCAGCGTCCGGGGATCAACGAGCAGTACTTC
CDR3 protein: CSAQRPGINEQYF

V gene: TRBV29-1
D gene: NA
clone size: NA
J gene: TRBJ1-1
CDR3 DNA: TGCAGCGCCTCAGCGGGTCGGACTGAAGCTTTCTTT
CDR3 protein: CSASAGRTEAFF

V gene: TRBV30
D gene: NA
clone size: NA
J gene: TRBJ1-1
CDR3 DNA: TGTGCCTGGAGTCCGGGCACGAACACTGAAGCTTTCTTT
CDR3 protein: CAWSPGTNTEAFF

V gene: TRBV29-1
D gene: TRBD2
clone size: NA
J gene: TRBJ2-1
CDR3 DNA: TGCAGCGTTGTGGGCGCTAGCGGGATAGGCGGAAATGAGCAGTTCTTC
CDR3 protein: CSVVGASGIGGNEQFF

V gene: TRBV15
D gene: NA
clone size: NA
J gene: TRBJ1-2
CDR3 DNA: TGTGCCACCAGCAGAGAAGGTGGCTACACCTTC
CDR3 protein: CATSREGGYTF

V gene: TRBV12-5
D gene: NA
clone size: once
J gene: TRBJ2-3
CDR3 DNA: TGTGCTAGTGGTTCGTGGCTTTTGGAGCAGTATTTT
CDR3 protein: CASGSWLLEQYF

V gene: TRBV2
D gene: NA
clone size: NA
J gene: TRBJ1-2
CDR3 DNA: TGTGCCAGCAGGGTAAAGGGGTATGGCTACACCTTC
CDR3 protein: CASRVKGYGYTF

V gene: TRBV27
D gene: NA
clone size: NA
J gene: TRBJ1-5
CDR3 DNA: TGTGCCAGCATTGAGCGCAATCAGCCCCAGCATTTT
CDR3 protein: CASIERNQPQHF

V gene: TRBV7-3
D gene: TRBD1
clone size: NA
J gene: TRBJ2-5
CDR3 DNA: TGTGCCAGCAGCTTCTCCGGGACAGGGGAGACCCAGTACTTC
CDR3 protein: CASSFSGTGETQYF

V gene: TRBV20-1
D gene: NA
clone size: few
J gene: TRBJ2-2
CDR3 DNA: TGCAGTGTTAGGGGAGTGACCGGGGAGCTGTTTTTT
CDR3 protein: CSVRGVTGELFF

V gene: TRBV24-1
D gene: TRBD1
clone size: NA
J gene: TRBJ2-3
CDR3 DNA: TGTGCCACCAGTGACGACAGGGGCACAGATACGCAGTATTTT
CDR3 protein: CATSDDRGTDTQYF

V gene: TRBV19
D gene: TRBD1
clone size: NA
J gene: TRBJ2-1
CDR3 DNA: TGTGCCAGTAGTAGACAGGGAAGCTACAATGAGCAGTTCTTC
CDR3 protein: CASSRQGSYNEQFF

V gene: TRBV5-1
D gene: NA
clone size: NA
J gene: TRBJ1-1
CDR3 DNA: TGCGCCAGCAGCTTACTGCTTTCGGCGGAAGCTTTCTTT
CDR3 protein: CASSLLLSAEAFF

V gene: TRBV30
D gene: TRBD2
clone size: NA
J gene: TRBJ2-1
CDR3 DNA: TGTGCCTGGAGTGCCCGGACTAGCGGGAGGACCTACAATGAGCAGTTCTTC
CDR3 protein: CAWSARTSGRTYNEQFF

V gene: TRBV29-1
D gene: TRBD1
clone size: NA
J gene: TRBJ1-2
CDR3 DNA: TGCAGCGTTTCAGGGGGCGGAGGCTACACCTTC
CDR3 protein: CSVSGGGGYTF

V gene: TRBV9
D gene: NA
clone size: NA
J gene: TRBJ1-6
CDR3 DNA: TGTGCCAGCAGCCTCTTTGGGCAGGGCGGTGGTTCACCCCTCCACTTT
CDR3 protein: CASSLFGQGGGSPLHF

V gene: TRBV6-1
D gene: NA
clone size: NA
J gene: TRBJ1-2
CDR3 DNA: TGTGCCAGCCGTCCTTACGACAGGCCAGCTAACTATGGCTACACCTTC
CDR3 protein: CASRPYDRPANYGYTF

V gene: TRBV18
D gene: NA
clone size: NA
J gene: TRBJ2-7
CDR3 DNA: TGTGCCAGCTCACCCGGGATCCGCGAGCAGTACTTC
CDR3 protein: CASSPGIREQYF

V gene: TRBV29-1
D gene: TRBD2
clone size: NA
J gene: TRBJ2-1
CDR3 DNA: TGCAGCGCAAACCCTGGGACTAGTGGACGATTGAAGCAGTTCTTC
CDR3 protein: CSANPGTSGRLKQFF

V gene: TRBV7-9
D gene: NA
clone size: NA
J gene: TRBJ1-6
CDR3 DNA: TGTGCCAGCAGCGGCCCGGCGCCCAATTCACCCCTCCACTTT
CDR3 protein: CASSGPAPNSPLHF

V gene: TRBV6-1
D gene: NA
clone size: NA
J gene: TRBJ1-5
CDR3 DNA: TGTGCCAGCAGTATACGACACTTGACTTATCAGCCCCAGCATTTT
CDR3 protein: CASSIRHLTYQPQHF

V gene: TRBV9
D gene: NA
clone size: NA
J gene: TRBJ2-1
CDR3 DNA: TGTGCCAGCAGCCCGCGAGCAGTAATATACAATGAGCAGTTCTTC
CDR3 protein: CASSPRAVIYNEQFF

V gene: TRBV25-1
D gene: TRBD1
clone size: NA
J gene: TRBJ2-3
CDR3 DNA: TGTGCCAGCAGTCCGCACAGGGGAAACACAGATACGCAGTATTTT
CDR3 protein: CASSPHRGNTDTQYF

V gene: TRBV4-1
D gene: NA
clone size: NA
J gene: TRBJ1-2
CDR3 DNA: TGCGCCAGCAGCCACCCAGCGCAAACTAACTATGGCTACACCTTC
CDR3 protein: CASSHPAQTNYGYTF

V gene: TRBV7-3
D gene: NA
clone size: NA
J gene: TRBJ1-5
CDR3 DNA: TGTGCCAGCAGTCCAGACCGGTGGCAGCCCCAGCATTTT
CDR3 protein: CASSPDRWQPQHF

V gene: TRBV27
D gene: TRBD2
clone size: NA
J gene: TRBJ2-7
CDR3 DNA: TGTGCCAGCAAATTAGCGGGAGCGACCTACGAGCAGTACTTC
CDR3 protein: CASKLAGATYEQYF

V gene: TRBV10-3
D gene: TRBD2
clone size: once
J gene: TRBJ2-1
CDR3 DNA: TGTGCCATCACCCGGACTAGCGGGGGGGAGCAGTTCTTC
CDR3 protein: CAITRTSGGEQFF

V gene: TRBV5-4
D gene: NA
clone size: NA
J gene: TRBJ2-7
CDR3 DNA: TGTGCCAGCAGCTTGGAATTCCACGTGGGGGGTTCGGGCGAGCAGTACTTC
CDR3 protein: CASSLEFHVGGSGEQYF

V gene: TRBV12-3/TRBV12-4
D gene: NA
clone size: NA
J gene: TRBJ1-3
CDR3 DNA: TGTGCCAGCAGTTTTCTGACGGGGGCTTCCCCGGGCACCATATATTTT
CDR3 protein: CASSFLTGASPGTIYF

V gene: TRBV29-1
D gene: NA
clone size: once
J gene: TRBJ2-6
CDR3 DNA: TGCAGCGTTGGCGGGACAGCCGCATCAGCGGCCAACGTCCTGACTTTC
CDR3 protein: CSVGGTAASAANVLTF

V gene: TRBV20-1
D gene: TRBD1
clone size: NA
J gene: TRBJ2-2
CDR3 DNA: TGCAGTGCTGGGGACAGGGCCACCGGGGAGCTGTTTTTT
CDR3 protein: CSAGDRATGELFF

V gene: TRBV9
D gene: NA
clone size: NA
J gene: TRBJ2-6
CDR3 DNA: TGTGCCAGCAGCGTAGCTTGGACAGCTGGGGCCAACGTCCTGACTTTC
CDR3 protein: CASSVAWTAGANVLTF

V gene: TRBV7-9
D gene: NA
clone size: NA
J gene: TRBJ1-1
CDR3 DNA: TGTGCCCTGACGGAGAACACTGAAGCTTTCTTT
CDR3 protein: CALTENTEAFF

V gene: TRBV4-2
D gene: NA
clone size: NA
J gene: TRBJ2-3
CDR3 DNA: TGTGCCAGCAGCCAAGAATCCCCGCTCAATACGCAGTATTTT
CDR3 protein: CASSQESPLNTQYF

V gene: TRBV24-1
D gene: NA
clone size: NA
J gene: TRBJ2-3
CDR3 DNA: TGTGCCACCAGTGTAGGTGGGGGGATCACAGATACGCAGTATTTT
CDR3 protein: CATSVGGGITDTQYF

V gene: TRBV5-1
D gene: NA
clone size: NA
J gene: TRBJ1-1
CDR3 DNA: TGCGCCAGCAGCTCTTTCGGGGGAACTGAAGCTTTCTTT
CDR3 protein: CASSSFGGTEAFF

V gene: TRBV3-1
D gene: TRBD2
clone size: NA
J gene: TRBJ2-1
CDR3 DNA: TGTGCCAGCAGCCAAGCTAGCGGGAGACGTTATGAGCAGTTCTTC
CDR3 protein: CASSQASGRRYEQFF

V gene: TRBV25-1
D gene: NA
clone size: NA
J gene: TRBJ1-1
CDR3 DNA: TGTGCCAGCTTCCGCAGGGGATCGGCTTTCTTT
CDR3 protein: CASFRRGSAFF

V gene: TRBV3-1
D gene: NA
clone size: NA
J gene: TRBJ1-2
CDR3 DNA: TGTGCCAGCAGCAAGGGGGGGTTTAACTATGGCTACACCTTC
CDR3 protein: CASSKGGFNYGYTF

V gene: TRBV19
D gene: NA
clone size: once
J gene: TRBJ2-5
CDR3 DNA: TGTGCCAGTAGTAGACCCAGCCAGACCCAAGAGACCCAGTACTTC
CDR3 protein: CASSRPSQTQETQYF

V gene: TRBV20-1
D gene: TRBD2
clone size: NA
J gene: TRBJ2-5
CDR3 DNA: TGCAGTGCTAGATCGGGACTAGCGGGTCCCCGACAAGAGGCCCAGTACTTC
CDR3 protein: CSARSGLAGPRQEAQYF

V gene: TRBV30
D gene: NA
clone size: once
J gene: TRBJ1-4
CDR3 DNA: TGTGCCTGGAGTGTACTCGAGGGCAGACGAGAGAAACTGTTTTTT
CDR3 protein: CAWSVLEGRREKLFF